Included here is one TCR beta chain sequence, with context. Its antigen remains unknown. Trimming shortened V by 3 bases and J by 7 bases, and 13 bases separated the two germline ends. In germline, CDR1 is MGHRA, CDR2 YSYEKL. The CDR3 totals 13 residues. The data stem from a study of B cell selection in AIRE deficiency. The regulatory T cell sort gate was CD4+CD25hiCD127low/negative. Study-wide points: Shared Treg sequences had shorter CDR3s, biased toward rearrangements with few non-templated insertions.

Generated by immunoSEQ multiplex PCR, the TCRdb table keeps only in-frame clones and is missing some. There are under 20,000 clones in the sample; 93% occur only once, and about 0.92% lies in the top ten. Sequenced sample: CD4+CD25+ Tregs sorted from PBMCs. The rearrangement uses TRBV4-1 and TRBJ2-7, with TRBD1 as a possible D gene (5 bases). The sequence was collected from a human donor in good health. The CDR3, as DNA: TGCGCCAGCAGCCATGCAGGGTCTGGGGAGCAGTACTTC. Amino acid sequence: CASSHAGSGEQYF.